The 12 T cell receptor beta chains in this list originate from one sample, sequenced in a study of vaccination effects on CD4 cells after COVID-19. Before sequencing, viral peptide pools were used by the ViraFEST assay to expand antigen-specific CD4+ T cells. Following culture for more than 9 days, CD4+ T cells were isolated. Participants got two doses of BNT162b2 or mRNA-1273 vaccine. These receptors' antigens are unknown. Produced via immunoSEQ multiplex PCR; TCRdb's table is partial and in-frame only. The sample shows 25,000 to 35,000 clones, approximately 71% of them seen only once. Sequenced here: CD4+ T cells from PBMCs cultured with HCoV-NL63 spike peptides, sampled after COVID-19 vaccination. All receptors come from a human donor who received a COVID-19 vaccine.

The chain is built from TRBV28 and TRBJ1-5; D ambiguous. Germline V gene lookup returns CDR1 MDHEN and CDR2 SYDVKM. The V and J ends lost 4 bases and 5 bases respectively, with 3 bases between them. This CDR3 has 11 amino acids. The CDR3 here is CASSSYQPQHF. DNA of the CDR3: TGTGCCAGCAGTTCGTATCAGCCCCAGCATTTT.

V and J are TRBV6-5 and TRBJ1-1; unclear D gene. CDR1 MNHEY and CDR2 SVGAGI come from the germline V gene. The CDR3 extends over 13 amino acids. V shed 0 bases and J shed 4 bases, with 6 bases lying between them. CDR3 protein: CASSYSPPTEAFF. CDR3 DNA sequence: TGTGCCAGCAGTTACTCTCCCCCCACTGAAGCTTTCTTT.

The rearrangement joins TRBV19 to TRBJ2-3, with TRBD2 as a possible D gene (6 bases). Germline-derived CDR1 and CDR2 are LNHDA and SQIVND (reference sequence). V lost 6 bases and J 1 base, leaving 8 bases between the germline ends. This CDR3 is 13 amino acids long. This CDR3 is CASRRDRTDTQYF. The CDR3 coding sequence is TGTGCCAGTAGGCGGGACCGCACAGATACGCAGTATTTT. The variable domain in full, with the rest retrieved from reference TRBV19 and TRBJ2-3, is DGGITQSPKYLFRKEGQNVTLSCEQNLNHDAMYWYRQDPGQGLRLIYYSQIVNDFQKGDIAEGYSVSREKKESFPLTVTSAQKNPTAFYLCASRRDRTDTQYFGPGTRLTVL.

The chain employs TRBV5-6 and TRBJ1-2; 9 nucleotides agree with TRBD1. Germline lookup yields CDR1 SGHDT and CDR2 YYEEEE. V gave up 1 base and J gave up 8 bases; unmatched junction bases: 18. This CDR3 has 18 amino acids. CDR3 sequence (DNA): TGTGCCAGCAGCTTGATCGGCTACGAAGGGACAGGGCGTGAAGGCTACACCTTC. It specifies CASSLIGYEGTGREGYTF.

CDR3 loop: CASSVEAGGRDTQYF. The CDR3 nucleotides are TGTGCCAGCAGCGTAGAAGCGGGGGGTAGAGATACGCAGTATTTT. The V gene is TRBV9, the J gene TRBJ2-3; 9 positions match TRBD2. The CDR3 is made up of 15 amino acids. After removal of 0 bases from V and 5 bases from J, the junction contained 4 bases not matched to a gene. Germline V gene data show CDR1 as SGDLS and CDR2 as YYNGEE.

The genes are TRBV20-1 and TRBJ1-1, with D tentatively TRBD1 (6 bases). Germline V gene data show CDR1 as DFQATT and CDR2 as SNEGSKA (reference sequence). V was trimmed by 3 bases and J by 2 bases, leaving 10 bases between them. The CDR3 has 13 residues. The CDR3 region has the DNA TGCAGTGCTAGTGGACAGCCCAACACTGAAGCTTTCTTT. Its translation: CSASGQPNTEAFF.

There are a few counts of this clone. In DNA form, the CDR3 reads TGTGCCAGCACCTGGGAGGCGGGCATCAATGAAGCTTTCTTT. Its protein is CASTWEAGINEAFF. This chain links TRBV2 with TRBJ1-1; no clear D gene. The CDR3 has 14 amino acids. V lost 7 bases, J lost 7 bases, and 19 bases lay in between. Per germline, CDR1 SNHLY and CDR2 FYNNEI. Together with reference TRBV2 and TRBJ1-1, the CDR3 gives the full variable domain: EPEVTQTPSHQVTQMGQEVILRCVPISNHLYFYWYRQILGQKVEFLVSFYNNEISEKSEIFDDQFSVERPDGSNFTLKIRSTKLEDSAMYFCASTWEAGINEAFFGQGTRLTVV.

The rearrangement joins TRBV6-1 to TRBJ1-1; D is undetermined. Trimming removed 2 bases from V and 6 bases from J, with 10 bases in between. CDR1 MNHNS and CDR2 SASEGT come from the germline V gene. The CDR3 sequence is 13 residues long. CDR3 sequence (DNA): TGTGCCAGCAGTGAACTTGGGGTAGCTGAAGCTTTCTTT. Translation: CASSELGVAEAFF.

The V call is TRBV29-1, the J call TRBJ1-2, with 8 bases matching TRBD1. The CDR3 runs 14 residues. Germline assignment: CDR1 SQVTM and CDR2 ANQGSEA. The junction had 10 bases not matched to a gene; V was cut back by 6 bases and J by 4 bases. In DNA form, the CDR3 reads TGCAGCGTCGCGGGACAGGCTACCCTCTATGGCTACACCTTC. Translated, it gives CSVAGQATLYGYTF.

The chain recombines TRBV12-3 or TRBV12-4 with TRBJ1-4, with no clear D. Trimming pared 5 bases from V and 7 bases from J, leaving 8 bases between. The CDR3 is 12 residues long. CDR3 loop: CASSPRLEKLFF. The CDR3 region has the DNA TGTGCCAGCAGTCCTCGCCTTGAAAAACTGTTTTTT.

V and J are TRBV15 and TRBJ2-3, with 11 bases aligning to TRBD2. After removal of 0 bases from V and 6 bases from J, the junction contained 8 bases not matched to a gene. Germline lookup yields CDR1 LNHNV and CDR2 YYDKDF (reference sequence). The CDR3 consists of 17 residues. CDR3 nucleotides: TGTGCCACCAGCAGAGAACAGGGGACTAGCGGAGGGGATACGCAGTATTTT. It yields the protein CATSREQGTSGGDTQYF.

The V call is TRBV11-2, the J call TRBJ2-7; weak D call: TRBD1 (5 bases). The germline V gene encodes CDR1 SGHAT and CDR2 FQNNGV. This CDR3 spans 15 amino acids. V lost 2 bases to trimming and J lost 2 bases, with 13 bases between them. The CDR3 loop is CASSLPGNRAYEQYF. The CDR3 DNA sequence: TGTGCCAGCAGCTTACCAGGGAACAGAGCCTACGAGCAGTACTTC.